These 22 T cell receptor beta chains were all obtained from the same sample, sequenced in a study of OX40 agonist ivuxolimab in advanced cancers. Generated by immunoSEQ multiplex PCR, the TCRdb table keeps only in-frame clones and is missing some. Counted here are 48,000 or so clones, 70% to 90% occurring once; the ten biggest clones make up about 10%. Specimen: CD4+ or CD8+ T cells sorted from blood, collected in a trial of the OX40 agonist ivuxolimab. The receptors were gathered from an adult with an advanced solid tumor such as melanoma, head and neck, liver or kidney cancer.

Regarding this clone: In the same sample, other DNA sequences code for this CDR3. The chain links TRBV19 to TRBJ2-7; 9 nucleotides align to TRBD1. Germline trimming cut 7 bases from V and 3 bases from J; bases unmatched to any gene: 4. CDR3 length: 13 amino acids. From germline, CDR1 is LNHDA and CDR2 SQIVND (reference sequence). CDR3 protein: CASTTGGGYEQYF. The CDR3 DNA is TGTGCCAGTACCACAGGGGGCGGCTACGAGCAGTACTTC.

V and J are TRBV5-5 and TRBJ1-2; 12 bases fit TRBD1. Germline lookup yields CDR1 SGHKS and CDR2 YYEKEE (reference sequence). This CDR3 has 16 amino acids. The junction had 9 bases not matched to a gene; V was cut back by 1 base and J by 8 bases. CDR3 in amino acids: CASSLPPGQGALGYTF. DNA for the CDR3: TGTGCCAGCAGCTTGCCCCCGGGACAGGGGGCGCTCGGCTACACCTTC. Supplemented by reference TRBV5-5 and TRBJ1-2, the full variable domain reads DAGVTQSPTHLIKTRGQQVTLRCSPISGHKSVSWYQQVLGQGPQFIFQYYEKEERGRGNFPDRFSARQFPNYSSELNVNALLLGDSALYLCASSLPPGQGALGYTFGSGTRLTVV.

This clone was recorded a few times. The chain recombines TRBV7-9 with TRBJ1-2; 11 bases are shared with TRBD1. This CDR3 spans 14 amino acids. Germline CDR1 SEHNR, CDR2 FQNEAQ (reference sequence). V lost 5 bases, J lost 6 bases, and 5 bases stayed unmatched. DNA for the CDR3: TGTGCCAGCAGCCGGACAGGGGGCAAAGATGGCTACACCTTC. Its translation: CASSRTGGKDGYTF.

CDR3 coding DNA: TGTGCCAGCAGCGTAGGGTTGGGAACATCCTACAATGAGCAGTTCTTC. Translated, it gives CASSVGLGTSYNEQFF. This sequence joins TRBV9 and TRBJ2-1; D not certain. The CDR3 is made up of 16 amino acids. Trimming shortened V by 0 bases and J by 1 base, and 11 bases separated the two germline ends. CDR1 SGDLS and CDR2 YYNGEE come from the germline V gene.

This chain links TRBV6-4 with TRBJ2-3; no definite D call. Trimming shortened V by 3 bases and J by 5 bases, and 9 bases separated the two germline ends. The V gene's germline CDR1 is MRHNA and CDR2 SNTAGT. The length of the CDR3 is 13 residues. CDR3 in amino acids: CASSDGVRDTQYF. In DNA form, the CDR3 reads TGTGCCAGCAGTGATGGGGTCAGAGATACGCAGTATTTT.

The V call is TRBV6-4, the J call TRBJ2-1, with 7 nucleotides matching TRBD1. Losses at the gene ends were 5 bases for V and 2 bases for J; bases not matched to a gene: 12. This CDR3 spans 17 amino acids. Looked up from germline, CDR1 is MRHNA and CDR2 is SNTAGT. The CDR3 is CASSQQPGQWAYNEQFF. In DNA, the CDR3 is TGTGCCAGCAGTCAGCAACCGGGACAGTGGGCCTACAATGAGCAGTTCTTC.

Concerning this clone itself: Compared with germline, one end of the junction differs, possibly owing to a read error. The V gene is TRBV5-1, the J gene TRBJ2-7; D is perhaps TRBD1 (6 bases). CDR3 length: 15 residues. Germline values: CDR1 SGHRS, CDR2 YFSETQ. The CDR3 loop reads CASSGGQGSSYEQYF. CDR3 DNA: TGTGCCAGCAGCGGTGGCCAGGGGAGCTCCTACGAGCAGTACTTC.

The J gene is TRBJ2-3, the V gene TRBV5-1; D gene uncertain. The V gene's germline CDR1 is SGHRS and CDR2 YFSETQ. The CDR3 totals 15 residues. Trimming took 4 bases from V and 0 from J, leaving 12 bases between them. The CDR3 loop reads CASSETTESTDTQYF. In DNA, the CDR3 is TGCGCCAGCAGCGAGACGACGGAAAGCACAGATACGCAGTATTTT.

The chain has TRBV2 and TRBJ1-5; weak D call: TRBD1 (6 bases). The CDR3 is made up of 14 amino acids. V gave up 5 bases and J gave up 0 bases, with 8 bases separating them. Germline V lookup: CDR1 SNHLY, CDR2 FYNNEI. CDR3 in DNA: TGTGCCAGCAGTTTACAGGGTAGCAATCAGCCCCAGCATTTT. Its protein is CASSLQGSNQPQHF.

The sample holds a few counts of this clone. This CDR3 reads CASRSNTEAFF. The CDR3 DNA reads as TGTGCCAGCAGGTCTAACACTGAAGCTTTCTTT. J is TRBJ1-1 and V is TRBV6-5; D is undetermined. Germline loops: CDR1 MNHEY, CDR2 SVGAGI. The V and J ends lost 6 bases and 2 bases respectively, with 4 bases between them. The length of the CDR3 is 11 residues.

The chain combines TRBV20-1 with TRBJ2-1; perhaps TRBD2 as D (6 bases). This CDR3 spans 11 amino acids. Germline V lookup: CDR1 DFQATT, CDR2 SNEGSKA (reference sequence). V shed 3 bases and J shed 11 bases, with 11 bases lying between them. CDR3 loop: CSARGDLQQFF. As DNA, the CDR3 is TGCAGTGCTAGGGGGGACTTACAGCAGTTCTTC.

V gene TRBV28 combines with J gene TRBJ2-5, with D maybe TRBD1 (5 bases). The germline gives CDR1 MDHEN, CDR2 SYDVKM. The CDR3 loop spans 14 amino acids. Trimming removed 2 bases from V and 4 bases from J, with 11 bases in between. CDR3 coding DNA: TGTGCCAGCAGTTTAGCAGGGTCAGGAGAGACCCAGTACTTC. Amino acid sequence: CASSLAGSGETQYF.

The CDR3 sequence is CATSRDRDRGQGYTF. The CDR3 bases are TGTGCCACCAGCAGAGATAGGGACAGGGGGCAAGGCTACACCTTC. The chain joins TRBV15 to TRBJ1-2; 12 positions agree with TRBD1. J gave up 8 bases and V 0 bases, and 4 bases lay outside the gene matches. Germline V gene sequence: CDR1 LNHNV, CDR2 YYDKDF (reference sequence). The CDR3 loop spans 15 amino acids.

This rearrangement joins TRBV25-1 to TRBJ2-2; 10 nucleotides align to TRBD2. This CDR3 has 17 amino acids. Unmatched junction bases numbered 8, after V lost 3 bases and J lost 4 bases. Looked up from germline, CDR1 is MGHDK and CDR2 is SYGVNS. The CDR3 sequence: CASSDLGAGGRTGELFF. CDR3 nucleotide sequence: TGTGCCAGCAGTGACCTAGGAGCGGGAGGGCGCACCGGGGAGCTGTTTTTT.

This clone was observed a single time. The genes are TRBV15 and TRBJ1-4, with D possibly matching TRBD1 (5 bases). Per germline, CDR1 LNHNV and CDR2 YYDKDF (reference sequence). The CDR3 length is 15 residues. Trimming removed 3 bases at V and 7 bases at J, with 15 bases between. CDR3 nucleotide sequence: TGTGCCACCAGCAGCGCCCCAGGGATGCGTGAAAAACTGTTTTTT. It encodes CATSSAPGMREKLFF.

This rearrangement joins TRBV7-3 to TRBJ2-2; 7 bases match TRBD2. V lost 0 bases, J lost 1 base, and 5 bases stayed unmatched. The CDR3 is 17 residues long. Germline values: CDR1 SGHTA, CDR2 FQGTGA. The CDR3 DNA is TGTGCCAGCAGCTTAACAGGCGGGAGCGAGAACACCGGGGAGCTGTTTTTT. This gives the protein CASSLTGGSENTGELFF.

This chain links TRBV4-2 with TRBJ2-3, with a tentative D call TRBD2 (6 bases). V lost 1 base to trimming and J lost 0 bases, with 23 bases between them. CDR1 is LGHNA and CDR2 is YNFKEQ in the germline V gene. The CDR3 length is 20 residues. CDR3 region: CASSQASSLRLGHSTDTQYF. The CDR3 nucleotides are TGTGCCAGCAGCCAAGCGTCCTCCCTACGACTAGGCCATAGCACAGATACGCAGTATTTT.

The V gene is TRBV5-1, the J gene TRBJ2-3; 8 bases agree with TRBD2. Germline values: CDR1 SGHRS, CDR2 YFSETQ. J was trimmed by 4 bases and V by 3 bases; bases with no gene match: 7. The CDR3 contains 15 residues. This chain's CDR3 is CASSSGTSLADTQYF. The CDR3, as DNA: TGCGCCAGCAGCTCCGGGACTAGTCTGGCAGATACGCAGTATTTT.

The genes are TRBV14 and TRBJ1-1, with 10 bases identical to TRBD1. Trimming at V came to 3 bases and at J to 0 bases, leaving 16 bases not matched to a gene. Germline CDR1 reads SGHDN; CDR2 reads FVKESK. The CDR3 spans 20 residues. The CDR3 bases are TGTGCCAGCAGCCATTCGAGCCCGGGACAGGGGCAGTTTATGAACACTGAAGCTTTCTTT. This encodes CASSHSSPGQGQFMNTEAFF.

This clone was counted once. The gene calls are TRBV18 and TRBJ1-1; D not resolved. V was cut by 3 bases and J by 2 bases, with 7 bases left in between. This CDR3 region has 13 residues. The germline gives CDR1 KGHSH, CDR2 LQKENI. This chain's CDR3 is CASSPTLNTEAFF. CDR3 nucleotide sequence: TGTGCCAGCTCACCCACATTAAACACTGAAGCTTTCTTT. Supplemented by reference TRBV18 and TRBJ1-1, the full variable domain reads NAGVMQNPRHLVRRRGQEARLRCSPMKGHSHVYWYRQLPEEGLKFMVYLQKENIIDESGMPKERFSAEFPKEGPSILRIQQVVRGDSAAYFCASSPTLNTEAFFGQGTRLTVV.

V usage is TRBV6-4 and J usage is TRBJ2-2; the D gene is possibly TRBD1 (7 bases). This CDR3 region has 14 residues. Germline V gene data show CDR1 as MRHNA and CDR2 as SNTAGT. Trimming removed 3 bases at V and 4 bases at J, with 9 bases between. The CDR3 sequence: CASSEEGATGELFF. In DNA form, the CDR3 reads TGTGCCAGCAGTGAGGAGGGGGCCACCGGGGAGCTGTTTTTT.

The chain employs TRBV28 and TRBJ2-1, with D perhaps TRBD2 (5 bases). The CDR3 loop spans 15 amino acids. Trimming left V 3 bases short and J 1 base short, with 10 bases between. From germline, CDR1 is MDHEN and CDR2 SYDVKM. The CDR3 protein is CASSFGSGSYNEQFF. CDR3 DNA: TGTGCCAGCAGTTTTGGTTCGGGGTCCTACAATGAGCAGTTCTTC.